This T cell receptor beta chain was observed in a study of T-cell memory formation after mild COVID-19. Study-level information: TCR clusters showed largely donor specificity. Study-wide results and caveats: Clones that contracted from day 15 to 85 had balanced CD4/CD8; later expanders were CD4+ biased. Clones that contracted clustered mainly in CM and EM if CD4+ and in EMRA if CD8+.

On this clonotype itself: Its antigen is unidentified.

From germline, CDR1 is SEHNR and CDR2 FQNEAQ (reference sequence). Trimming took 3 bases from V and 5 from J, leaving 20 bases between them. There are 17 residues in the CDR3. A single record per CDR3 protein comes from TCRdb applying MiXCR to the 5' RACE reads. The sample carries approximately 150,000 distinct CDR3 sequences, about 15% recorded once. The chain carries TRBV7-9 and TRBJ2-1; no reliable D call. The TCR sequence derives from an adult woman who had mild COVID-19 (a few samples of this study predate the infection). Cell type and time point are not known. The sample was PBMCs or a T cell subset sorted from them (not recorded which). The CDR3 loop reads CASSFWATNTLNNEQFF. The CDR3 nucleotides are TGTGCCAGCAGCTTCTGGGCAACAAATACCCTCAACAATGAGCAGTTCTTC.